This T cell receptor (beta chain) stems from a study of T cell responses to AZD1222 COVID-19 vaccine. Study-level results: Seropositivity was recorded at baseline in only five to seven AZD1222 recipients. Spike was spanned by vaccine-associated CD4 TCRs, which were dominant at 160-218 and 743-854. The repertoires were collected only after the peak T cell response.

This CDR3 comprises 14 residues. Germline CDR1 and CDR2: LNHDA and SQIVND (reference sequence). The ends were cut back, 3 bases at V and 1 base at J, with 10 bases in the middle. As regards this clone: The antigen remains unidentified.

Here immunoSEQ multiplex PCR was the method, and the copy in TCRdb shows in-frame clones only, minus some. The repertoire holds under 80,000 clones, around nine tenths seen once, with 1.3% in the top ten. Doses given second, at about 4 or about 12 weeks, were pooled. The clonotype was recovered from an adult who received the AZD1222 COVID-19 vaccine. Here the sequenced sample was peripheral blood, taken 28 days after the second AZD1222 dose. The chain joins TRBV19 to TRBJ2-7; the D is unclear. Here the CDR3 DNA reads TGTGCCAGTAGTATCAGGAGACGATCCTACGAGCAGTACTTC. Its protein product is CASSIRRRSYEQYF.